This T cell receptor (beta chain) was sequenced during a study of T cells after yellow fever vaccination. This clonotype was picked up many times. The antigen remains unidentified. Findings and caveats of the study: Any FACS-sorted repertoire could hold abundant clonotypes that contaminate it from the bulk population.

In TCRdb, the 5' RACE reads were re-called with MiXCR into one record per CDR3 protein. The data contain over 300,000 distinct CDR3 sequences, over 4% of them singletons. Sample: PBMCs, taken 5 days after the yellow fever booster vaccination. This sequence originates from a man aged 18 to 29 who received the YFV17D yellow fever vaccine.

CDR3: CASSHPRLGGYTF. CDR3 nucleotides: TGTGCCAGCAGCCACCCTCGGCTGGGGGGCTACACCTTC. The chain joins TRBV7-9 to TRBJ1-2; D remains unclear. Germline V lookup: CDR1 SEHNR, CDR2 FQNEAQ (reference sequence). There are 13 residues in the CDR3. V shed 5 bases and J shed 8 bases, with 15 bases lying between them.